The 14 T cell receptor beta chains presented below share a single source sample, sequenced in a study of T cell repertoires in ileal Crohn's disease. TCRdb keeps only in-frame clones here, not all; method: immunoSEQ multiplex PCR. The data show about 5,500 clones, 80% seen once. Sequencing was done on a sample of ileal tissue. The receptors here all came from an adult with Crohn's disease.

About this clone itself: Other DNA sequences from this sample encode an identical CDR3 as well. This sequence joins TRBV7-9 and TRBJ1-3; TRBD1 might be the D (6 bases). Germline CDR1 and CDR2: SEHNR and FQNEAQ (reference sequence). V lost 4 bases and J lost 1, with 14 bases in between. This CDR3 is built from 16 residues. The CDR3 here is CASSSGQPNSGNTIYF. In DNA, the CDR3 is TGTGCCAGCAGCTCCGGACAGCCGAATTCTGGAAACACCATATATTTT.

The chain uses TRBV11-2 and TRBJ2-7; D is possibly TRBD1 (7 bases). The CDR3 runs to 16 residues. CDR1 and CDR2 (germline): SGHAT, FQNNGV. V dropped 5 bases and J dropped 0 bases, with 17 bases sitting between them. CDR3 loop: CASSLAGTVPSYEQYF. The CDR3 coding sequence is TGTGCCAGCAGCCTCGCGGGGACAGTACCCTCCTACGAGCAGTACTTC.

This chain joins TRBV11-2 and TRBJ2-5, with a tentative D call TRBD1 (7 bases). CDR1 is SGHAT, CDR2 FQNNGV, per germline. The CDR3 sequence is 14 residues long. V was shortened by 6 bases and J by 6 bases, with 17 bases between the two germline ends. CDR3: CASSYNRGLQTQYF. In nucleotides, the CDR3 is TGTGCCAGCAGTTATAACAGGGGACTGCAGACCCAGTACTTC.

The chain is built from TRBV5-1 and TRBJ2-3; 12 bases match TRBD2. J was trimmed by 4 bases and V by 4 bases; bases with no gene match: 13. Germline V lookup: CDR1 SGHRS, CDR2 YFSETQ. The CDR3 runs to 18 residues. CDR3 coding DNA: TGCGCCAGCAGCAAGACACCGGGACTAGCGGGCGCCGCAGATACGCAGTATTTT. This translates into CASSKTPGLAGAADTQYF.

This chain joins TRBV6-5 and TRBJ1-1; tentative D call: TRBD1 (5 bases). V was cut by 5 bases and J by 1 base, with 14 bases left in between. The germline V gene encodes CDR1 MNHEY and CDR2 SVGAGI. The CDR3 runs 15 residues. The CDR3 sequence: CASSTPGGWNTEAFF. CDR3 nucleotide sequence: TGTGCCAGCAGTACCCCGGGGGGTTGGAACACTGAAGCTTTCTTT.

This chain links TRBV5-4 with TRBJ2-7; tentatively, D is TRBD2 (5 bases). The CDR3 totals 13 residues. CDR1 and CDR2 from the germline V gene are SGHNT and YYREEE (reference sequence). The germline V and J ends were trimmed by 4 bases and 2 bases, with 10 bases remaining between them. CDR3 residues: CASSPPGTYEQYF. DNA of the CDR3: TGTGCCAGCAGCCCTCCCGGGACCTACGAGCAGTACTTC.

The chain joins TRBV7-9 to TRBJ2-6, with TRBD1 matching 7 bases. This CDR3 spans 15 amino acids. Germline CDR1 and CDR2: SEHNR and FQNEAQ (reference sequence). Trimming removed 5 bases from V and 1 base from J; junction bases left unmatched: 2. The CDR3 nucleotides are TGTGCCAGCAGCACAGGGGAATCTGGGGCCAACGTCCTGACTTTC. Translated, it gives CASSTGESGANVLTF.

The chain is built from TRBV19 and TRBJ2-7, with TRBD2 identical over 13 bases. Looked up from germline, CDR1 is LNHDA and CDR2 is SQIVND (reference sequence). CDR3 length: 17 residues. J was trimmed by 4 bases and V by 5 bases; bases with no gene match: 11. CDR3 region: CASSPFRTSGREYEQYF. As DNA, the CDR3 is TGTGCCAGTAGTCCCTTCCGTACTAGCGGGAGGGAGTACGAGCAGTACTTC.

The chain combines TRBV6-6 with TRBJ2-2; weak D call: TRBD2 (5 bases). CDR3 length: 15 residues. The V end lost 2 bases, the J end lost 6 bases, and 13 bases lay between the germline ends. Germline CDR1 is MNHNY and CDR2 is SVGAGI (reference sequence). CDR3 nucleotide sequence: TGTGCCAGCAGTTACACCTACCCCGGGGCCGGGGAGCTGTTTTTT. Protein product: CASSYTYPGAGELFF.

The V gene is TRBV7-2, the J gene TRBJ1-6; 9 bases align to TRBD1. CDR3 size: 15 residues. With V trimmed by 5 bases and J by 7 bases, 6 bases remained unmatched. CDR1 is SGHTA, CDR2 FQGNSA, per germline. The CDR3: CASSAQGANNSPLHF. The CDR3 nucleotides are TGTGCCAGCAGCGCACAGGGGGCGAACAATTCACCCCTCCACTTT. Using reference TRBV7-2 and TRBJ1-6 for the parts outside the CDR3, the full variable domain is GAGVSQSPSNKVTEKGKDVELRCDPISGHTALYWYRQSLGQGLEFLIYFQGNSAPDKSGLPSDRFSAERTGGSVSTLTIQRTQQEDSAVYLCASSAQGANNSPLHFGNGTRLTVT.

The chain has TRBV7-3 and TRBJ2-3; 10 nucleotides align to TRBD2. Germline V lookup: CDR1 SGHTA, CDR2 FQGTGA. This CDR3 is built from 15 residues. J lost 8 bases, V lost 3 bases, and 8 bases had no gene match. As DNA, the CDR3 is TGTGCCAGCAGCTTGTCCGGGACTAGCGCTACTACGCAGTATTTT. This sequence encodes CASSLSGTSATTQYF.

This chain links TRBV7-9 with TRBJ1-5, with D unclear. The germline V and J ends were trimmed by 1 base and 9 bases, with 10 bases remaining between them. The CDR3 sequence is 13 residues long. Germline V gene sequence: CDR1 SEHNR, CDR2 FQNEAQ (reference sequence). In DNA form, the CDR3 reads TGTGCCAGCAGCTTAGTCGCCGCAGGGCCCCAGCATTTT. Translating gives CASSLVAAGPQHF.

The rearrangement links TRBV27 to TRBJ2-5; 11 bases fit TRBD1. The end of the DNA aligns better with TRBJ2-7, so the J call may be wrong. Germline values: CDR1 MNHEY, CDR2 SMNVEV (reference sequence). The length of the CDR3 is 16 residues. CDR3 nucleotide sequence: TGTGCCAGCAGTTTCACCCCACGGACAGGGGGCCACGAGCAGTACTTC. Translation gives CASSFTPRTGGHEQYF.

The CDR3 DNA is TGTGCCAGTAGTATTGGACAGGGATCCAGGAGGAACACTGAAGCTTTCTTT. It encodes CASSIGQGSRRNTEAFF. The chain joins TRBV19 to TRBJ1-1; 8 nucleotides agree with TRBD1. The length of the CDR3 is 17 residues. In germline, CDR1 is LNHDA, CDR2 SQIVND (reference sequence). After removal of 3 bases from V and 1 base from J, the junction contained 10 bases not matched to a gene.